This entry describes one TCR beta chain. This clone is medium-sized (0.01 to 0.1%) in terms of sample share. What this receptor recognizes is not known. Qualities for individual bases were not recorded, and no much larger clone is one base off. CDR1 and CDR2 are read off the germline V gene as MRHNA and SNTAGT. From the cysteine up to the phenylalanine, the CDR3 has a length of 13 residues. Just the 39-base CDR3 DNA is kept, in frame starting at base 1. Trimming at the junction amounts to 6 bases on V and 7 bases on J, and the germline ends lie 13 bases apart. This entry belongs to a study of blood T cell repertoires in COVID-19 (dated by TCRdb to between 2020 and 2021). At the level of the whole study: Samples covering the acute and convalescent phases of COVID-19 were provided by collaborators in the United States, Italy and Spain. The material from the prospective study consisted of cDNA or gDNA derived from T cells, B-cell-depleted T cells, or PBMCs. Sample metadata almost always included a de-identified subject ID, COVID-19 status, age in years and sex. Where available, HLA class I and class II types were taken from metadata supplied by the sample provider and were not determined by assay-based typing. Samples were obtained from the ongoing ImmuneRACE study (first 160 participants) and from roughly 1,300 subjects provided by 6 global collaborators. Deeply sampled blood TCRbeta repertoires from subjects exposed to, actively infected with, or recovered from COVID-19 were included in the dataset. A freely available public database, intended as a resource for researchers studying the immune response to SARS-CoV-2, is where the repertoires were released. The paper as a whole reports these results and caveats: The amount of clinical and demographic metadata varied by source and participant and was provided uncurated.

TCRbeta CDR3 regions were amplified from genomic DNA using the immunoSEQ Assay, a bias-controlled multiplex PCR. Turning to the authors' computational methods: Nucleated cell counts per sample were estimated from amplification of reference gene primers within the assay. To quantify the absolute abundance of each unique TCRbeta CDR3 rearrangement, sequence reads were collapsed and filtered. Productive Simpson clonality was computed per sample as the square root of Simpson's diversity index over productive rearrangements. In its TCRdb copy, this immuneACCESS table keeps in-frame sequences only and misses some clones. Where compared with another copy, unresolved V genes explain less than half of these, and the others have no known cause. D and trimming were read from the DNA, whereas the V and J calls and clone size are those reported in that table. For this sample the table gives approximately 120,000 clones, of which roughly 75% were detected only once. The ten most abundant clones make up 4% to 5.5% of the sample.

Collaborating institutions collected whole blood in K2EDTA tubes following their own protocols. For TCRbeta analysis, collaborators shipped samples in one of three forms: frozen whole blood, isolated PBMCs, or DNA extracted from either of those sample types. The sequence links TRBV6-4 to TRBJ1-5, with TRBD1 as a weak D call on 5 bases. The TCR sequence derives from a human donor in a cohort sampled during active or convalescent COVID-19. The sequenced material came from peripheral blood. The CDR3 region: CASSREVGQPQHF. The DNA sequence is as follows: TGTGCCAGCAGCAGGGAGGTGGGCCAGCCCCAGCATTTT.